Listed below are T cell receptor beta chains from one sample, sequenced in a study of blood T cell repertoires in COVID-19. Assay: immunoSEQ multiplex PCR; the TCRdb copy retains only in-frame clones and omits some. The repertoire has 70,000 or so clones, about 84% of them found once; the top ten carry about 16%. Sequencing used peripheral blood. These receptors originate from a human donor in a cohort sampled during active COVID-19. The CDR3 runs from the conserved cysteine through the conserved F or W. Fields, in order: clone size, V gene, D gene, J gene, CDR3 DNA, CDR3 protein. A D gene is named only where the DNA matches it firmly. Rows may omit the clone size; those that give it use once, few, many or a size class.

NA	TRBV12-3/TRBV12-4	NA	TRBJ2-7	TGTGCCAGCAGACCCGACGGGTCCTACGAGCAGTACTTC	CASRPDGSYEQYF
NA	TRBV27	NA	TRBJ1-5	TGTGCCAGCAGTTTATGGGGGGATCAGCCCCAGCATTTT	CASSLWGDQPQHF
NA	TRBV2	NA	TRBJ2-7	TGTGCCAGCAGTGAGATTCCCGGGGACGAGCAGTACTTC	CASSEIPGDEQYF
once	TRBV5-1	NA	TRBJ1-2	TGCGCCAGTACACAGGAGCCACACTATGGCTACACCTTC	CASTQEPHYGYTF
NA	TRBV6-5	TRBD1	TRBJ2-7	TGTGCCAGCAGACCACCGGGACAGGGTGCCGAGCAGTACTTC	CASRPPGQGAEQYF
NA	TRBV10-1	NA	TRBJ1-2	TGCGCCAGCAGTCCGCGGGGAAAAGGTAGTGGCTACACCTTC	CASSPRGKGSGYTF
NA	TRBV28	NA	TRBJ1-5	TGTGCCAGCAGTTCAACGACGGGATATAGCAATCAGCCCCAGCATTTT	CASSSTTGYSNQPQHF
NA	TRBV5-6	TRBD1	TRBJ2-5	TGTGCCAGCAGCTTGGGGACAGGGGAAGAGACCCAGTACTTC	CASSLGTGEETQYF
NA	TRBV18	TRBD2	TRBJ2-2	TGTGCCAGCTCAACCGGACTAGCGGGAGGACAGGCCGGGGAGCTGTTTTTT	CASSTGLAGGQAGELFF
NA	TRBV10-2	TRBD1	TRBJ1-1	TGCGCCACCGCGGACAGGGGGAATGGCACTGAAGCTTTCTTT	CATADRGNGTEAFF
NA	TRBV27	NA	TRBJ2-7	TGTGCCAGCAGTTTCGAGGGTGGGTTGGGTGAGCAGTACTTC	CASSFEGGLGEQYF
NA	TRBV3-1/TRBV3-2	NA	TRBJ2-3	TGTGCCAGCAGCCTCTTTAAGACTGGCGGCTGGTGGGATACGCAGTATTTT	CASSLFKTGGWWDTQYF
NA	TRBV7-9	TRBD1	TRBJ2-7	TGTGCCAGCAGCCGTGATGCCGCACAGGGGGCTCACGAGCAGTACTTC	CASSRDAAQGAHEQYF
NA	TRBV10-1	TRBD2	TRBJ2-7	TGCGCCAGCAGTGAGTCCGGGGCCGGGGGGAGGCAGTACTTC	CASSESGAGGRQYF
NA	TRBV11-2	TRBD1	TRBJ2-6	TGTGCCAGCACCCGGGACAGCCACTCTGGGGCCAACGTCCTGACTTTC	CASTRDSHSGANVLTF
once	TRBV2	TRBD1	TRBJ2-1	TGTGCCAGCAGTACAGGGGAAGGTTCCTACAATGAGCAGTTCTTC	CASSTGEGSYNEQFF
NA	TRBV27	NA	TRBJ1-4	TGTGCCAGCAGTTTTAGAGGCACTTCGGCTGAAAAACTGTTTTTT	CASSFRGTSAEKLFF
NA	TRBV3-1/TRBV3-2	NA	TRBJ2-7	TGTGCCAGCAGCCAAGGGTACGGGTACGAGCAGTACTTC	CASSQGYGYEQYF
NA	TRBV19	NA	TRBJ1-5	TGTGCCAGTAGTATTGGCGGATATAGCAATCAGCCCCAGCATTTT	CASSIGGYSNQPQHF
NA	TRBV5-6	TRBD2	TRBJ2-5	TGTGCCAGCGTGACCGGGACTAGCGATCAAGAGACCCAGTACTTC	CASVTGTSDQETQYF
NA	TRBV6-9	NA	TRBJ2-1	TGTGCCAGCAGTTATAGGGGGAACTCCTACAATGAGCAGTTCTTC	CASSYRGNSYNEQFF
NA	TRBV11-2	TRBD2	TRBJ2-7	TGTGCCAGCAGCTCGCGCGTGGCTAGCGGGAACAGCAGGCAGTACTTC	CASSSRVASGNSRQYF
NA	TRBV19	TRBD2	TRBJ2-7	TGTGCCAGTTCCCCCAGAGCGGGAGAGGGGGAGCAGTACTTC	CASSPRAGEGEQYF
NA	TRBV7-2	TRBD1	TRBJ1-2	TGTGCCAGCAGCTTAGGGACAGGGGCCTATGGCTACACCTTC	CASSLGTGAYGYTF
NA	TRBV27	NA	TRBJ1-2	TGTGCCAGCAGTTCAGGTTGGGACTATGGCTACACCTTC	CASSSGWDYGYTF
NA	TRBV10-2	TRBD2	TRBJ2-5	TGCGCCAGCAGTGAGTTACGGGGGAGGGCCTTAGAGACCCAGTACTTC	CASSELRGRALETQYF
NA	TRBV18	NA	TRBJ2-7	TGTGCCAGCTCGCACAATGGGCCCTTGGAGTCCTTACGGGGAGAGCAGTACTTC	CASSHNGPLESLRGEQYF
NA	TRBV5-5	TRBD2	TRBJ2-1	TGTGCCAGCAGCTTCGACTGGACTAGCCGCAATGAGCAGTTCTTC	CASSFDWTSRNEQFF
NA	TRBV5-1	TRBD2	TRBJ2-1	TGCGCCAGCAGCTGGACTAGCGGGGCCTACAATGAGCAGTTCTTC	CASSWTSGAYNEQFF
NA	TRBV6-6	NA	TRBJ2-5	TGTGCCAGCAGTTACTACAGACTAGGGCCCAGGGAGACCCAGTACTTC	CASSYYRLGPRETQYF
NA	TRBV3-1/TRBV3-2	TRBD1	TRBJ2-7	TGTGCCAGCAGCAGGGACAGGGCAACCTACTACGAGCAGTACTTC	CASSRDRATYYEQYF
NA	TRBV27	NA	TRBJ1-6	TGTGCCAGCAGGAGCTCCTATAATTCACCCCTCCACTTT	CASRSSYNSPLHF
few	TRBV12-5	TRBD1	TRBJ2-7	TGTGCTAGTGGTTTGGTCTCCGGGACAGGGTCCTACGAGCAGTACTTC	CASGLVSGTGSYEQYF
NA	TRBV7-2	NA	TRBJ1-4	TGTGCCAGCAGCTTAGTTCCAGCCTCGGAGGGGATTAAACTGTTTTTT	CASSLVPASEGIKLFF
NA	TRBV10-3	TRBD1	TRBJ2-2	TGTGCCATCAGTGGGGACAGAGACACCGGGGAGCTGTTTTTT	CAISGDRDTGELFF
few	TRBV20-1	TRBD1	TRBJ2-3	TGCAGTGCGGAACAGGGGGATACGCAGTATTTT	CSAEQGDTQYF
NA	TRBV27	TRBD2	TRBJ2-1	TGTGCCAGCAGTCCCAATGTTCTTCGGACTAGCGACAATGAGCAGTTCTTC	CASSPNVLRTSDNEQFF
NA	TRBV27	NA	TRBJ1-3	TGTGCCAGCAGTCCCCGTTGGGACTCAGTTGGAAACACCATATATTTT	CASSPRWDSVGNTIYF
few	TRBV7-9	TRBD2	TRBJ2-7	TGTGCCAGCAGCTCCGGACTAGCGGGAGGGGGGTACGAGCAGTACTTC	CASSSGLAGGGYEQYF
NA	TRBV7-2	TRBD2	TRBJ2-6	TGTGCCAGCAGCTTAGGGCTAGCGGCTAGCTCTGGGGCCAACGTCCTGACTTTC	CASSLGLAASSGANVLTF
few	TRBV7-2	NA	TRBJ2-5	TGTGCCAGCAGCTTAGTTGGGGGGATAGAGACCCAGTACTTC	CASSLVGGIETQYF
NA	TRBV2	TRBD1	TRBJ2-7	TGTGCCAGCAGTGTGGGTAGACAGGGATCCTACGAGCAGTACTTC	CASSVGRQGSYEQYF
NA	TRBV6-2/TRBV6-3	NA	TRBJ1-6	TGTGCCAGCAGTCGAGACCCCGAGGGTAATTCACCCCTCCACTTT	CASSRDPEGNSPLHF
NA	TRBV10-2	NA	TRBJ2-1	TGCGCCAGCAGTGACGGCTACAATGAGCAGTTCTTC	CASSDGYNEQFF
NA	TRBV5-1	TRBD1	TRBJ1-4	TGCGCCAGCAGCTTGGTTGGGACAGGGAATGAAAAACTGTTTTTT	CASSLVGTGNEKLFF